Listed here is a single T cell receptor (beta chain). Trimming cost V 6 bases and J 2 bases, with 16 bases left between them. The germline CDR1 and CDR2 sequences are SGHTA and FQGNSA. The CDR3 sequence is 15 residues long. These data belong to a study of blood T cell repertoires in COVID-19. Looking at the study overall: Material from acute and convalescent COVID-19 was sourced from the United States, Italy and Spain.

In the study's own analysis: Amplification of reference gene primers provided the estimated nucleated cell counts. The method was immunoSEQ multiplex PCR; TCRdb's version includes in-frame clones alone and lacks a portion of them. V and J calls and clone size are copied from that table; D and trimming were computed from the DNA. The sample lists around 370,000 clones; around 90% were seen once. Sequenced sample: peripheral blood. This TCR was recovered from a man aged 18-30 years with active or convalescent COVID-19. The V gene is TRBV7-2, the J gene TRBJ2-5, with a weak D call TRBD1 (5 bases). The CDR3 nucleotides read TGTGCCAGCAGAAACCAAGGGGCAGATCAAGAGACCCAGTACTTC. Its translation is CASRNQGADQETQYF.